Listed below are T cell receptor beta chains from one sample, sequenced in a study of blood T cell repertoires in COVID-19. Libraries were prepared by immunoSEQ multiplex PCR; TCRdb keeps only in-frame clonotypes and omits some of them. The sample gives 170,000 or so clones, 90% of which show up once; about 0.54% is in the top ten. The sample taken for sequencing was peripheral blood. The receptor set was obtained from a man between 45 and 60 years old with acute or convalescent COVID-19. CDR3s include the opening cysteine and the closing phenylalanine or tryptophan. A D gene is named only where the DNA matches it firmly.

CDR3: CASSRNPGQGGNTEAFF; DNA: TGTGCCAGCAGCCGGAACCCAGGACAGGGTGGGAACACTGAAGCTTTCTTT; length: 17; D: TRBD1; J: TRBJ1-1; V: TRBV5-4